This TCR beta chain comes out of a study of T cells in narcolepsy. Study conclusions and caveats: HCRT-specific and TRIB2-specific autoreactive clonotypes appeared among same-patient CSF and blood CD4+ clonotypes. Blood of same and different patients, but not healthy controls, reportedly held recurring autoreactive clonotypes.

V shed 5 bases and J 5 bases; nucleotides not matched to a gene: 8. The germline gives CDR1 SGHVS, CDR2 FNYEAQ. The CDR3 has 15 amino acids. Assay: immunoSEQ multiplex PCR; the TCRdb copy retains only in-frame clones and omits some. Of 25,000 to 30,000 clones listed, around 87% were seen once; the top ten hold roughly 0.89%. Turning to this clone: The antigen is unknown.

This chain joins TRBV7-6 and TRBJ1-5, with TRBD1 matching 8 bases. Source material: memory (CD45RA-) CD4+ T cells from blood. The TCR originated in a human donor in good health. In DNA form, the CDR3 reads TGTGCCAGCAGCGCAGGGGGCGGGTGGGATCAGCCCCAGCATTTT. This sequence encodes CASSAGGGWDQPQHF. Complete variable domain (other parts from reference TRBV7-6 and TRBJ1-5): GAGVSQSPRYKVTKRGQDVALRCDPISGHVSLYWYRQALGQGPEFLTYFNYEAQQDKSGLPNDRFSAERPEGSISTLTIQRTEQRDSAMYRCASSAGGGWDQPQHFGDGTRLSIL.